What follows are 7 T cell receptor beta chains derived from one specimen sequenced in a study of T cells in Graves' hyperthyroidism and ophthalmopathy. RNA transcripts served as the template for amplifying TCR beta CDR3 regions. HTBI primers drove first-round RT-PCR of the TCR CDR3. TCRdb recomputed calls from the multiplex PCR reads with MiXCR, one row per CDR3 protein. The data contain over 400,000 distinct CDR3 sequences, around 15% of them seen just once; the ten biggest clones take up 13%. Sequencing was done on a sample of blood. The receptors were gathered from a man aged 18 to 30 with Graves' ophthalmopathy.

CDR3 sequence (DNA): TGTGCCAGCTCACCTGGACAGGGAGGGCTTAATGAGCAGTTCTTC. Its protein product is CASSPGQGGLNEQFF. The chain couples TRBV18 to TRBJ2-1; weak D call: TRBD1 (8 bases). V gave up 3 bases and J gave up 7 bases, with 16 bases separating them. Germline assignment: CDR1 KGHSH and CDR2 LQKENI. This CDR3 comprises 15 residues.

The J gene is TRBJ1-6, the V gene TRBV10-2, with D unresolved. In germline, CDR1 is WSHSY, CDR2 SAAADI. The V end lost 4 bases, the J end lost 6 bases, and 7 bases lay between the germline ends. The CDR3 sequence is 13 residues long. DNA of the CDR3: TGCGCCAGCAGTGGGGTGGGTAATTCACCCCTCCACTTT. Protein sequence: CASSGVGNSPLHF.

The sample holds many counts of this clonotype. The V gene is TRBV28, the J gene TRBJ1-1; 9 nucleotides agree with TRBD1. CDR1 and CDR2 from the germline V gene are MDHEN and SYDVKM. This CDR3 contains 14 residues. Trimming cost V 5 bases and J 4 bases; bases outside gene matches: 5. For the CDR3, the DNA is TGTGCCAGCAGTATGGACAGGGGAAGCACTGAAGCTTTCTTT. Its translation is CASSMDRGSTEAFF.

This clonotype was seen repeatedly, ten times or more. The chain is built from TRBV6-6 and TRBJ2-5, with TRBD1 matching over 9 bases. The CDR3 sequence is 16 residues long. Germline trimming cut 2 bases from V and 4 bases from J; bases unmatched to any gene: 8. Germline V gene data show CDR1 as MNHNY and CDR2 as SVGAGI (reference sequence). CDR3 loop: CASSYNGQGIPETQYF. CDR3 nucleotides: TGTGCCAGCAGTTACAACGGACAGGGGATCCCAGAGACCCAGTACTTC.

This clonotype has ten or more counts. The chain is built from TRBV15 and TRBJ2-5; no clear D gene. There are 14 residues in the CDR3. V was clipped by 6 bases and J by 0 bases, with 11 bases between them. Germline V lookup: CDR1 LNHNV, CDR2 YYDKDF (reference sequence). The CDR3 region is CATSGPSYQETQYF. CDR3 bases: TGTGCCACCAGTGGACCCTCGTACCAAGAGACCCAGTACTTC.

This clonotype was detected a few times. The gene calls are TRBV4-2 and TRBJ2-5, with D perhaps TRBD1 or TRBD2 (6 bases each). The CDR3 totals 14 residues. Trimming pared 2 bases from V and 7 bases from J, leaving 14 bases between. The germline CDR1 and CDR2 sequences are LGHNA and YNFKEQ. CDR3 sequence reads: CASSQQGGPGTQYF. CDR3 bases: TGTGCCAGCAGCCAACAAGGGGGGCCAGGGACCCAGTACTTC.

Remarks on this clonotype: A read error may produce the germline difference seen at one junction end. The rearrangement uses TRBV5-6 and TRBJ1-5; D ambiguous. In germline, CDR1 is SGHDT, CDR2 YYEEEE. The CDR3 runs 14 residues. The CDR3 region has the DNA TGTGCCAGCGGCTTGCGGTCCAGCAATCAGCCCCAGCATTTT. As protein: CASGLRSSNQPQHF. Looking up the rest from reference TRBV5-6 and TRBJ1-5 gives the full variable domain: DAGVTQSPTHLIKTRGQQVTLRCSPKSGHDTVSWYQQALGQGPQFIFQYYEEEERQRGNFPDRFSGHQFPNYSSELNVNALLLGDSALYLCASGLRSSNQPQHFGDGTRLSIL.